This TCR beta chain was found in a study of blood T cell repertoires in COVID-19. Study-level background: Donors in the United States, Italy and Spain gave samples during acute or convalescent COVID-19. PBMCs, B-cell-depleted T cells, or T cells were the source of the cDNA or gDNA that made up the material.

The germline gives CDR1 SGHNT, CDR2 YENEEA. Trimming took 2 bases from V and 5 from J; bases not matched to a gene: 13. CDR3 length equals 18 residues. Source study methods: Nucleated cell number was recorded as an estimate derived from reference gene primer amplification. Libraries were prepared by immunoSEQ multiplex PCR; TCRdb keeps only in-frame clonotypes and omits some of them. V, J and clone size are taken as reported in that table, and D and trimming were inferred from the DNA itself. The data hold 80,000 or so clones, with 88% observed a single time. The V call is TRBV11-3, the J call TRBJ2-1; 9 nucleotides agree with TRBD1. Sequencing input: peripheral blood. The receptor was isolated from a human donor in a cohort sampled during active COVID-19. Written as DNA, the CDR3 is TGTGCCAGCAGCTTAAAGGGAGGGGGGACAGGGACAAACAATGAGCAGTTCTTC. It specifies CASSLKGGGTGTNNEQFF.